The 12 T cell receptor beta chains below come from one sample, sequenced in a study of Graves' ophthalmopathy and Graves' hyperthyroidism. Amplification of the TCR beta CDR3 regions used RNA transcripts (as template). After a first-round RT-PCR with HTBI primers, a second-round multiplex PCR was run. Each CDR3 protein is one row after TCRdb ran MiXCR on the multiplex PCR reads. The sample contains approximately 160,000 distinct CDR3 sequences, 30% to 45% of which appear only once. The sequencing sample was made of peripheral blood. All receptors derive from a young man with Graves' ophthalmopathy.

This clonotype was seen many times. Here the CDR3 reads CASSTSTGSLGQPQHF. The CDR3 DNA is TGTGCCAGTAGTACCTCGACAGGGAGTTTGGGTCAGCCCCAGCATTTT. The chain recombines TRBV19 with TRBJ1-5, with 7 bases matching TRBD1. Germline V CDR1 and CDR2: LNHDA, SQIVND (reference sequence). CDR3 length equals 16 residues. V was clipped by 4 bases and J by 6 bases; unmatched bases: 12.

This clonotype was observed many times. The chain joins TRBV2 to TRBJ2-7, with D possibly being TRBD2 (5 bases). Germline CDR1 reads SNHLY; CDR2 reads FYNNEI. This CDR3 is built from 13 residues. V lost 7 bases and J 1 base, leaving 11 bases between the germline ends. Here the CDR3 DNA reads TGTGCCAGCATCCTACTAGTTTCCTACGAGCAGTACTTC. Residues: CASILLVSYEQYF. Together with reference TRBV2 and TRBJ2-7, the CDR3 gives the full variable domain: EPEVTQTPSHQVTQMGQEVILRCVPISNHLYFYWYRQILGQKVEFLVSFYNNEISEKSEIFDDQFSVERPDGSNFTLKIRSTKLEDSAMYFCASILLVSYEQYFGPGTRLTVT.

This clonotype was seen repeatedly, ten times or more. A much larger clone sits a single nucleotide away, making a read error possible. The J gene is TRBJ2-7, the V gene TRBV6-2 or TRBV6-3, with D possibly matching TRBD1 (5 bases). The length of the CDR3 is 16 residues. Germline CDR1 and CDR2: MNHEY and SVGEGT. CDR3 nucleotide sequence: TGTGCCAGCAGTTACTCGGGGCAGCAGATGGCTTACGAGCAGTGCTTC. Translation: CASSYSGQQMAYEQCF.

This clonotype was counted many times. This sequence joins TRBV12-3 or TRBV12-4 and TRBJ2-7, with 9 bases that match TRBD1. V shed 7 bases, J shed 1 base, and the junction held 8 bases outside the gene matches. CDR3 length: 15 residues. CDR3: CASTSVTGGSYEQYF. The CDR3 coding sequence is TGTGCCAGCACCTCCGTGACAGGGGGTTCCTACGAGCAGTACTTC.

This clonotype was seen many times. The chain has TRBV12-3 or TRBV12-4 and TRBJ1-1, with D uncertain. This CDR3 region has 13 residues. V dropped 6 bases and J dropped 10 bases, with 18 bases sitting between them. Here the CDR3 reads CASSLRAPLGAFF. CDR3 DNA sequence: TGTGCCAGCAGCCTTAGGGCCCCGTTGGGAGCTTTCTTT.

This chain joins TRBV6-1 and TRBJ2-7, with 9 nucleotides matching TRBD1. Germline V gene lookup returns CDR1 MNHNS and CDR2 SASEGT. The CDR3 extends over 16 amino acids. V lost 5 bases and J lost 4; bases outside the gene matches: 12. Here the CDR3 reads CASSLASGTGWYEQYF. Here the CDR3 DNA reads TGTGCCAGCAGTCTAGCTTCCGGGACAGGGTGGTACGAGCAGTACTTC.

The genes are TRBV12-3 or TRBV12-4 and TRBJ2-7; D tentatively reads TRBD1 or TRBD2 (5 bases each). V was clipped by 1 base and J by 7 bases, with 11 bases between them. The CDR3 is 13 residues long. The CDR3 sequence is CASSLGGYGEQYF. CDR3 DNA: TGTGCCAGCAGTTTAGGGGGGTACGGAGAGCAGTACTTC.

V is TRBV7-9 and J is TRBJ1-5; D uncertain. Germline V CDR1 and CDR2: SEHNR, FQNEAQ (reference sequence). The CDR3 spans 13 residues. V dropped 0 bases and J dropped 9 bases, with 9 bases sitting between them. For the CDR3, the DNA is TGTGCCAGCAGCTTAGCGGATTTGGTGCCCCAGCATTTT. Translation: CASSLADLVPQHF. Full variable domain (missing parts from reference TRBV7-9 and TRBJ1-5): DTGVSQNPRHKITKRGQNVTFRCDPISEHNRLYWYRQTLGQGPEFLTYFQNEAQLEKSRLLSDRFSAERPKGSFSTLEIQRTEQGDSAMYLCASSLADLVPQHFGDGTRLSIL.

This clonotype occurred many times. CDR3 nucleotide sequence: TGTGCCAGCACCGGACAGCTTCAAGCTAACTATGGCTACACCTTC. Residues: CASTGQLQANYGYTF. The V gene is TRBV28, the J gene TRBJ1-2, with D possibly being TRBD1 (6 bases). Trimming took 7 bases from V and 0 from J, leaving 15 bases between them. The V gene's germline CDR1 is MDHEN and CDR2 SYDVKM. The CDR3 length is 15 residues.

This clonotype was seen at least ten times. The chain carries TRBV25-1 and TRBJ2-7; 7 positions agree with TRBD2. CDR3 size: 16 residues. The germline V gene has CDR1 MGHDK and CDR2 SYGVNS. Trimming cost V 1 base and J 1 base; bases outside gene matches: 7. CDR3 DNA: TGTGCCAGCAGTGAATCGGTGGGAGGGCCTTCCTACGAGCAGTACTTC. Translating it yields CASSESVGGPSYEQYF.

This clonotype was counted at least ten times. This chain joins TRBV2 and TRBJ2-7; D is unclear. Germline V gene data show CDR1 as SNHLY and CDR2 as FYNNEI. V was pared by 3 bases and J by 5 bases, with 11 bases between. The CDR3 is made up of 13 amino acids. CDR3 protein: CASSEAPEHEQYF. DNA of the CDR3: TGTGCCAGCAGTGAGGCCCCCGAACACGAGCAGTACTTC.

This clonotype was observed at least ten times. The V gene is TRBV6-9, the J gene TRBJ1-2; TRBD1 aligns across 8 bases. The CDR3 totals 17 residues. V trimming: 5 bases; J trimming: 0 bases; junction bases outside the gene matches: 11. From germline, CDR1 is MNHGY and CDR2 SVAAGI. In DNA form, the CDR3 reads TGTGCCAGCAGTCAGACCGGGACAGGCCTAGCTAACTATGGCTACACCTTC. Its translation: CASSQTGTGLANYGYTF.